Sequencing of this T cell receptor beta chain was carried out in a study of human CD8 memory T cell subsets. Study-wide findings and caveats: The sequencing covered T cell receptor beta chains alone. The stem-like memory T cell repertoire shared very little with the precursor exhausted T cell repertoire. Chao1-based estimation suggested that stem-like memory T cells exhibit greater diversity than precursor exhausted T cells.

This clonotype is medium-sized by frequency. The antigen is undetermined. Per subset, duplicate vials of some 160,000 sorted CD8+ T cells supplied RNA. The length of the CDR3 is 13 residues. From germline, CDR1 is SNHLY and CDR2 FYNNEI. Libraries of TCR beta chains were produced by 5' RACE (UMI-labeled). TCRdb re-called the 5' RACE reads and catalogs CDR3 proteins one per entry, DNA excluded. The sample has several thousand distinct CDR3 sequences; the top ten hold roughly a quarter. This receptor was obtained from a human donor in good health. The sample comprised CD8+ T cells from PBMCs. The rearrangement links TRBV2 to TRBJ2-7; TCRdb designates TRBD1, a call that cannot be tested without DNA. CDR3 protein: CASKGVLSYEQYF.